The sequence of this T cell receptor (beta chain) was determined in a study of OX40 agonist ivuxolimab in advanced cancers. Only in-frame clones appear in the TCRdb table, and some are missing; sequencing was by immunoSEQ multiplex PCR. The table shows 48,000 or so clones, with around 90% occurring only once. This CDR3 region has 13 residues. The V end lost 0 bases, the J end lost 7 bases, and 11 bases lay between the germline ends. Germline CDR1 SGHRS, CDR2 YFSETQ. The V and J genes are TRBV5-1 and TRBJ2-7, with unresolved D. The source is an adult with an advanced solid tumor such as melanoma, head and neck, liver or kidney cancer. The source material was CD4+ or CD8+ T cells sorted from blood, sampled in a trial of the OX40 agonist ivuxolimab. Written as DNA, the CDR3 is TGCGCCAGCAGCTTGGAACCAACGGAGGAGCAGTACTTC. Residues: CASSLEPTEEQYF.